The source of this T cell receptor beta chain is a study of early T cells in non-severe SARS-CoV-2 infection. Study-wide results and limits: Matching with VDJdb favored anti-spike CD8 responses (missing private and CD4 specificities).

The CDR3 spans 15 residues. The J segment lost 5 bases and the V segment lost 6 bases, leaving 10 bases of the junction unmatched. This clonotype was seen only a few times. Its antigen is still unknown. Unique molecular identifier tags were affixed to discrete cDNA molecules. TCRdb re-analysed the 5' RACE reads in MiXCR, keeping a single row per CDR3 protein. The table shows 65,000 to 95,000 distinct CDR3 sequences, with about 5% occurring only once. The rearrangement links TRBV12-3 or TRBV12-4 to TRBJ1-5, with 7 bases matching TRBD1. The TCR originated in an adult who was a healthcare worker with PCR-confirmed SARS-CoV-2 infection or an uninfected control (not recorded which). The sample was whole blood, taken at baseline. The CDR3 reads CASSQTTGVHQPQHF. CDR3 bases: TGTGCCAGCAGCCAGACCACAGGGGTCCATCAGCCCCAGCATTTT.